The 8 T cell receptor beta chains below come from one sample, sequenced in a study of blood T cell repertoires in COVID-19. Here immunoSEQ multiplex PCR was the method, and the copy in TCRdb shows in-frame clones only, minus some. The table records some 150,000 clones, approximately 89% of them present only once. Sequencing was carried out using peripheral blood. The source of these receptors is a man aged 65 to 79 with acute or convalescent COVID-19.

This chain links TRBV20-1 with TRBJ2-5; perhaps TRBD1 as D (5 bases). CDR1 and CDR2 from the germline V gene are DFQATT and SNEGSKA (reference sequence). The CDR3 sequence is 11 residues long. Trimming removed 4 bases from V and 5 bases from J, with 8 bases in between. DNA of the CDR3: TGCAGTGCTAACAAGGGGGAGACCCAGTACTTC. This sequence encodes CSANKGETQYF.

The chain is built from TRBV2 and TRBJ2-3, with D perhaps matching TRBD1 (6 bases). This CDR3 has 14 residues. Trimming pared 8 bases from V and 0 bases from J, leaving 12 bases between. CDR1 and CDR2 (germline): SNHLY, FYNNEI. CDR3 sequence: CASLLGGSTDTQYF. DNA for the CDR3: TGTGCCAGCCTCTTAGGGGGAAGCACAGATACGCAGTATTTT.

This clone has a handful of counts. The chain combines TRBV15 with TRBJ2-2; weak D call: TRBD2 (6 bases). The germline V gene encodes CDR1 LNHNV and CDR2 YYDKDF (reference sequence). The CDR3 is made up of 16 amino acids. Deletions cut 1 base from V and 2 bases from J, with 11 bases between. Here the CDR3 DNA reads TGTGCCACCAGCAGAGGAGGCGGGATTAACACCGGGGAGCTGTTTTTT. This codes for CATSRGGGINTGELFF.

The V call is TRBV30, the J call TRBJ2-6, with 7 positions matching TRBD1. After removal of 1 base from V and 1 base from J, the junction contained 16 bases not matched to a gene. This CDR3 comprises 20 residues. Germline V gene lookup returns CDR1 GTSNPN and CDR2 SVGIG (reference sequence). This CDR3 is CAWSDSLNRGFPSGANVLTF. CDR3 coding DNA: TGTGCCTGGAGTGACTCACTAAACAGGGGCTTCCCTTCTGGGGCCAACGTCCTGACTTTC.

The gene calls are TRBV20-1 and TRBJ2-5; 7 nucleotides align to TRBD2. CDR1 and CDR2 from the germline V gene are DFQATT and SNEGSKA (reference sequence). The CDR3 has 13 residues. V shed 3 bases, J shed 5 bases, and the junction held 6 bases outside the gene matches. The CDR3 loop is CSASGRGKETQYF. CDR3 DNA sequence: TGCAGTGCTAGTGGGCGGGGGAAGGAGACCCAGTACTTC.

The CDR3 DNA is TGTGCCAGCAGCCCCCTCGGTTCGGGAGGGCTTTCACCCCTCCACTTT. This encodes CASSPLGSGGLSPLHF. The gene calls are TRBV7-9 and TRBJ1-6; D gene unclear. The V end lost 5 bases, the J end lost 9 bases, and 20 bases lay between the germline ends. Germline CDR1 reads SEHNR; CDR2 reads FQNEAQ (reference sequence). The CDR3 sequence is 16 residues long.

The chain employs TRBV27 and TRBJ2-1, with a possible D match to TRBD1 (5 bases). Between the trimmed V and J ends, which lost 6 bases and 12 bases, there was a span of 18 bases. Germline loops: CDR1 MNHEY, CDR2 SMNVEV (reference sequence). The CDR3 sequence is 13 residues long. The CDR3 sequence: CASSYDRESAQFF. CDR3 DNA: TGTGCCAGCAGCTACGACAGAGAGTCCGCGCAGTTCTTC.

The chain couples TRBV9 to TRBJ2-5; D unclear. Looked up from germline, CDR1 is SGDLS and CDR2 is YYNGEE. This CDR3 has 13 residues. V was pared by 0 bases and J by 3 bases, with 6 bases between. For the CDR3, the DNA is TGTGCCAGCAGCGTAGATACAGAAGAGACCCAGTACTTC. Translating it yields CASSVDTEETQYF.